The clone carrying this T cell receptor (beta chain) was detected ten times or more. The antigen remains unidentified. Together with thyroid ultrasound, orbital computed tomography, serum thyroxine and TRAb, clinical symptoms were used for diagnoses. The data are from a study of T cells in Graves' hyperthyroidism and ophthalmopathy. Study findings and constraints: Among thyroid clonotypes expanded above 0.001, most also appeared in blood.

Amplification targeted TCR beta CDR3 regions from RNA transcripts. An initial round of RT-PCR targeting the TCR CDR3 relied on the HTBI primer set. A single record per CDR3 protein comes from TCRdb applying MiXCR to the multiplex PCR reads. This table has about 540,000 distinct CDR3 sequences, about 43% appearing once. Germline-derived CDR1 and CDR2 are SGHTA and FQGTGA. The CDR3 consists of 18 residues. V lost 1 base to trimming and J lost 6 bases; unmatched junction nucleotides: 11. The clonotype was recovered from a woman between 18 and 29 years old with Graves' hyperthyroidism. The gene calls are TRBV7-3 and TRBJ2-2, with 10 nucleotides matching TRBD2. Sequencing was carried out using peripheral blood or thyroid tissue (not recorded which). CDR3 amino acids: CASSLMSRASGSAGELFF. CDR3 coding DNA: TGTGCCAGCAGCTTAATGAGTCGGGCTAGCGGGAGCGCCGGGGAGCTGTTTTTT.